These 30 T cell receptor beta chains were all obtained from the same sample, sequenced in a study of glioma-infiltrating T cells after dendritic cell vaccination. Time point meaning: after dendritic cell vaccination, including at tumor progression/relapse. Data came from immunoSEQ multiplex PCR; TCRdb stores just in-frame clones and leaves some out. The table shows 90,000 to 95,000 clones, with 80% to 90% occurring only once. The sequencing here drew on blood, taken after dendritic cell vaccination. These receptors were collected from a human donor with glioblastoma.

This clone has just a few counts. The V call is TRBV29-1, the J call TRBJ2-7, with D perhaps TRBD2 (5 bases). The V end lost 6 bases, the J end lost 2 bases, and 8 bases lay between the germline ends. The CDR3 covers 11 residues. Germline V lookup: CDR1 SQVTM, CDR2 ANQGSEA. The CDR3: CSVGNPYEQYF. CDR3 nucleotides: TGCAGCGTCGGGAATCCCTACGAGCAGTACTTC.

The rearrangement uses TRBV7-2 and TRBJ1-5, with D possibly TRBD1 on 5 matching bases. The CDR3 is made up of 16 amino acids. V lost 1 base, J lost 0 bases, and 10 bases lay in between. Germline CDR1 is SGHTA and CDR2 is FQGNSA. The CDR3 loop is CASSLVATDSNQPQHF. As DNA, the CDR3 is TGTGCCAGCAGCTTAGTCGCGACAGATAGCAATCAGCCCCAGCATTTT.

Only a few counts were recorded for this clone. The V and J genes are TRBV6-5 and TRBJ2-1, with D possibly matching TRBD1 (6 bases). Trimming shortened V by 4 bases and J by 0 bases, and 10 bases separated the two germline ends. The CDR3 consists of 15 residues. The V gene's germline CDR1 is MNHEY and CDR2 SVGAGI. The CDR3 DNA reads TGTGCCAGCAGTTCCGGGACAAACTCCTACAATGAGCAGTTCTTC. Amino acid sequence: CASSSGTNSYNEQFF.

The chain employs TRBV6-1 and TRBJ2-7, with TRBD2 as a possible D gene (7 bases). V shed 0 bases and J shed 3 bases, with 18 bases lying between them. Per germline, CDR1 MNHNS and CDR2 SASEGT. CDR3 length: 17 amino acids. CDR3: CASSEARGGGSIYEQYV. CDR3 nucleotides: TGTGCCAGCAGTGAAGCTCGCGGGGGCGGCAGCATCTACGAGCAGTACGTC.

The V and J genes are TRBV5-1 and TRBJ2-2; 10 bases match TRBD2. The CDR3 length is 18 residues. V lost 4 bases, J lost 4 bases, and 13 bases stayed unmatched. Germline V gene sequence: CDR1 SGHRS, CDR2 YFSETQ. The CDR3, as DNA: TGCGCCAGCAGCCCTCAAGGGCCTAGCGGGAGCCGCACCGGGGAGCTGTTTTTT. This sequence encodes CASSPQGPSGSRTGELFF.

The J gene is TRBJ2-2, the V gene TRBV4-1; TRBD2 aligns across 10 bases. The junction had 10 bases not matched to a gene; V was cut back by 2 bases and J by 7 bases. The CDR3 consists of 17 residues. Germline CDR1 MGHRA, CDR2 YSYEKL. CDR3 in DNA: TGCGCCAGCAGCCAACTTTCTAGCGGGAGAAAGAACGGGGAGCTGTTTTTT. This translates into CASSQLSSGRKNGELFF.

The chain joins TRBV25-1 to TRBJ2-5, with TRBD1 matching over 9 bases. V trimming: 2 bases; J trimming: 11 bases; junction bases outside the gene matches: 9. This CDR3 region has 14 residues. Per the germline V gene, CDR1 is MGHDK and CDR2 is SYGVNS. DNA for the CDR3: TGTGCCAGCAGTGAACACGGGACAGGGCAGCAGCAGTACTTC. It specifies CASSEHGTGQQQYF.

Comments on this clone: Other DNA sequences in this sample translate to the same CDR3. The V call is TRBV5-1, the J call TRBJ1-4, with 11 bases aligning to TRBD1. Unmatched junction bases numbered 5, after V lost 2 bases and J lost 8 bases. CDR1 and CDR2 (germline): SGHRS, YFSETQ. CDR3 size: 15 residues. The CDR3 reads CASSFAGTGGEKLFF. In nucleotides, the CDR3 is TGCGCCAGCAGCTTTGCCGGGACAGGGGGGGAAAAACTGTTTTTT. Using reference TRBV5-1 and TRBJ1-4 for the parts outside the CDR3, the full variable domain is KAGVTQTPRYLIKTRGQQVTLSCSPISGHRSVSWYQQTPGQGLQFLFEYFSETQRNKGNFPGRFSGRQFSNSRSEMNVSTLELGDSALYLCASSFAGTGGEKLFFGSGTQLSVL.

V usage is TRBV7-6 and J usage is TRBJ2-7; D perhaps matches TRBD1 (6 bases). CDR3 length: 15 residues. V was clipped by 4 bases and J by 5 bases, with 18 bases between them. Germline V CDR1 and CDR2: SGHVS, FNYEAQ. CDR3 residues: CASSSSDVTGDEQYF. The CDR3, as DNA: TGTGCCAGCAGCTCCTCGGATGTGACAGGAGACGAGCAGTACTTC.

V usage is TRBV2 and J usage is TRBJ2-3; TRBD2 agrees at 11 bases. The CDR3 runs 15 residues. V dropped 4 bases and J dropped 5; count of bases not matched to a gene: 5. Germline V gene lookup returns CDR1 SNHLY and CDR2 FYNNEI. For the CDR3, the DNA is TGTGCCAGCAGTGCGGGACTAGCGGAAAGAGATACGCAGTATTTT. The encoded protein is CASSAGLAERDTQYF. Combining the CDR3 with reference TRBV2 and TRBJ2-3 gives the whole variable domain EPEVTQTPSHQVTQMGQEVILRCVPISNHLYFYWYRQILGQKVEFLVSFYNNEISEKSEIFDDQFSVERPDGSNFTLKIRSTKLEDSAMYFCASSAGLAERDTQYFGPGTRLTVL.

The rearrangement uses TRBV30 and TRBJ1-5; 9 nucleotides align to TRBD1. This CDR3 is built from 12 residues. J lost 6 bases, V lost 4 bases, and 1 base had no gene match. CDR1 is GTSNPN and CDR2 is SVGIG in the germline V gene (reference sequence). The CDR3 DNA reads TGTGCCTGGAAGACAGGGGGTCAGCCCCAGCATTTT. Its protein product is CAWKTGGQPQHF.

V usage is TRBV30 and J usage is TRBJ2-7, with TRBD1 matching over 7 bases. The CDR3 sequence is 12 residues long. Germline V lookup: CDR1 GTSNPN, CDR2 SVGIG (reference sequence). The J segment lost 5 bases and the V segment lost 2 bases, leaving 3 bases of the junction unmatched. The CDR3 reads CAWSSQGNEQYV. DNA of the CDR3: TGTGCCTGGAGTTCACAGGGGAACGAGCAGTACGTC.

The table lists this clone with a count of one. The chain employs TRBV5-1 and TRBJ1-5; 8 bases fit TRBD1. The CDR3 runs to 15 residues. Per germline, CDR1 SGHRS and CDR2 YFSETQ. The J segment lost 5 bases and the V segment lost 4 bases, leaving 8 bases of the junction unmatched. Here the CDR3 DNA reads TGCGCCAGCAGCCCCGGACAGGGAGGGCATCAGCCCCAGCATTTT. Protein sequence: CASSPGQGGHQPQHF.

The V gene is TRBV5-6, the J gene TRBJ2-3; 13 bases align to TRBD2. This CDR3 has 16 amino acids. Germline CDR1 SGHDT, CDR2 YYEEEE. Unmatched junction bases numbered 5, after V lost 4 bases and J lost 3 bases. The CDR3 reads CASSILLAGGTDTQYF. DNA of the CDR3: TGTGCCAGCAGCATACTACTAGCGGGAGGGACAGATACGCAGTATTTT.

This chain connects TRBV10-3 to TRBJ1-2; a weak D match, TRBD1 (6 bases). V shed 4 bases and J shed 1 base, with 19 bases lying between them. This CDR3 comprises 17 residues. Germline V gives CDR1 ENHRY, CDR2 SYGVKD. This CDR3 is CAISGSQTGIFNYGYTF. The CDR3 DNA sequence: TGTGCCATCAGTGGATCTCAAACAGGGATATTTAACTATGGCTACACCTTC.

The genes are TRBV9 and TRBJ2-3, with no clear D. The V gene's germline CDR1 is SGDLS and CDR2 YYNGEE. V was pared by 0 bases and J by 2 bases, with 13 bases between. The CDR3 is made up of 16 amino acids. As DNA, the CDR3 is TGTGCCAGCAGCGTAGTGAGTGGCGGCCCCACAGATACGCAGTATTTT. Residues: CASSVVSGGPTDTQYF.

This clone has a handful of counts. The CDR3 region has the DNA TGTGCCAGCAGCTTAAGGGGGGTTTTGACAGGGCCCGAGACCCAGTACTTC. Translation gives CASSLRGVLTGPETQYF. The chain combines TRBV7-9 with TRBJ2-5; perhaps TRBD1 as D (7 bases). CDR1 SEHNR and CDR2 FQNEAQ come from the germline V gene (reference sequence). Trimming left V 2 bases short and J 5 bases short, with 21 bases between. CDR3 length: 17 residues.

The V and J genes are TRBV6-1 and TRBJ2-7, with 8 bases lining up with TRBD2. Germline CDR1 MNHNS, CDR2 SASEGT. Losses at the gene ends were 6 bases for V and 6 bases for J; bases not matched to a gene: 10. The CDR3 has 14 residues. CDR3 DNA sequence: TGTGCCAGCAGGCCCGGGACTAGTATGCTCGAGCAGTACTTC. It is translated as CASRPGTSMLEQYF.

This sequence joins TRBV6-5 and TRBJ1-5; 7 bases fit TRBD1. The germline V gene encodes CDR1 MNHEY and CDR2 SVGAGI. The CDR3 loop spans 15 amino acids. The V segment lost 6 bases and the J segment 6 bases; nucleotides outside the gene matches: 11. The CDR3 DNA reads TGTGCCAGCAGCCCAGGAGGGGGCAAGATTCAGCCCCAGCATTTT. This translates into CASSPGGGKIQPQHF.

This clone appeared many times. This chain links TRBV6-5 with TRBJ1-5; the D gene is possibly TRBD1 (5 bases). Per the germline V gene, CDR1 is MNHEY and CDR2 is SVGAGI. Trimming took 0 bases from V and 3 from J, leaving 9 bases between them. The CDR3 length is 15 residues. The CDR3 DNA reads TGTGCCAGCAGTTACTCTTCCAGGGTCAATCAGCCCCAGCATTTT. Its translation: CASSYSSRVNQPQHF.

CDR3 bases: TGCAGCGTACAAACAGGGTTTGCGAACACCGGGGAGCTGTTTTTT. Translation: CSVQTGFANTGELFF. J is TRBJ2-2 and V is TRBV29-1; perhaps TRBD1 as D (6 bases). The CDR3 spans 15 residues. Germline values: CDR1 SQVTM, CDR2 ANQGSEA. The germline V and J ends were trimmed by 6 bases and 0 bases, with 14 bases remaining between them.

This chain links TRBV14 with TRBJ2-2, with 11 bases that match TRBD2. CDR3 length equals 18 residues. V trimming: 0 bases; J trimming: 4 bases; junction bases outside the gene matches: 7. CDR1 is SGHDN and CDR2 is FVKESK in the germline V gene. This CDR3 is CASSQDIASGRPTGELFF. CDR3 DNA sequence: TGTGCCAGCAGCCAAGATATCGCTAGCGGGAGGCCCACCGGGGAGCTGTTTTTT. The complete variable domain, with remaining parts taken from reference TRBV14 and TRBJ2-2, reads EAGVTQFPSHSVIEKGQTVTLRCDPISGHDNLYWYRRVMGKEIKFLLHFVKESKQDESGMPNNRFLAERTGGTYSTLKVQPAELEDSGVYFCASSQDIASGRPTGELFFGEGSRLTVL.

This clone has a handful of counts. The chain links TRBV6-1 to TRBJ1-4; 7 nucleotides match TRBD1. The J segment lost 7 bases and the V segment lost 5 bases, leaving 10 bases of the junction unmatched. This CDR3 contains 15 residues. Germline CDR1 is MNHNS and CDR2 is SASEGT. The CDR3 region has the DNA TGTGCCAGCAGTACCCGGGACAGTGAGGCTGAAAAACTGTTTTTT. This encodes CASSTRDSEAEKLFF.

The chain uses TRBV6-6 and TRBJ1-2; possible D gene TRBD1, 5 bases. Between the trimmed V and J ends, which lost 11 bases and 1 base, there was a span of 11 bases. The CDR3 spans 12 residues. Germline-derived CDR1 and CDR2 are MNHNY and SVGAGI (reference sequence). The CDR3 here is CAGHGDNYGYTF. CDR3 bases: TGTGCCGGACACGGTGATAACTATGGCTACACCTTC.

The chain couples TRBV5-8 to TRBJ1-2, with TRBD1 as a possible D gene (6 bases). V was cut by 4 bases and J by 2 bases, with 12 bases left in between. This CDR3 comprises 14 residues. Germline V lookup: CDR1 SGHTS, CDR2 YDEGEE. This chain's CDR3 is CASSQTGTNYGYTF. The DNA for the CDR3 is TGTGCCAGCAGCCAAACCGGGACAAACTATGGCTACACCTTC.

This chain links TRBV6-1 with TRBJ1-4; possibly TRBD1 for D (5 bases). V was clipped by 1 base and J by 5 bases, with 11 bases between them. The germline V gene encodes CDR1 MNHNS and CDR2 SASEGT. The CDR3 runs to 15 residues. The CDR3 coding sequence is TGTGCCAGCAGTGAAGGGGGCAGTGGGAATGAAAAACTGTTTTTT. Translated, it gives CASSEGGSGNEKLFF.

The chain employs TRBV5-5 and TRBJ2-3; D is uncertain. From germline, CDR1 is SGHKS and CDR2 YYEKEE (reference sequence). The CDR3 sequence is 15 residues long. Trimming cost V 0 bases and J 0 bases, with 8 bases left between them. CDR3 DNA sequence: TGTGCCAGCAGCTTGGGTTCCGGGAGCACAGATACGCAGTATTTT. It is translated as CASSLGSGSTDTQYF.

The chain employs TRBV5-1 and TRBJ2-5; 7 bases fit TRBD1. The CDR3 length is 15 residues. The junction had 4 bases not matched to a gene; V was cut back by 0 bases and J by 2 bases. The germline gives CDR1 SGHRS, CDR2 YFSETQ. CDR3: CASSLDGRGQETQYF. In DNA form, the CDR3 reads TGCGCCAGCAGCTTGGATGGCAGGGGGCAAGAGACCCAGTACTTC.

V usage is TRBV6-5 and J usage is TRBJ1-2, with 10 bases identical to TRBD1. CDR1 MNHEY and CDR2 SVGAGI come from the germline V gene. Unmatched junction bases numbered 8, after V lost 4 bases and J lost 6 bases. CDR3 length: 15 residues. The CDR3 DNA is TGTGCCAGCAGTTGGGGGACAGGGGCGACGGATGGCTACACCTTC. This translates into CASSWGTGATDGYTF.

The rearrangement joins TRBV6-1 to TRBJ2-3; perhaps TRBD2 as D (6 bases). The V end lost 3 bases, the J end lost 4 bases, and 11 bases lay between the germline ends. The CDR3 contains 14 residues. Germline CDR1 is MNHNS and CDR2 is SASEGT. CDR3 sequence (DNA): TGTGCCAGCAGTGAGGGCAGGGAGGCAGATACGCAGTATTTT. It specifies CASSEGREADTQYF.